Each of the 28 T cell receptor beta chains below was sequenced from the same sample in a study of blood T cell repertoires in COVID-19. Clones were sequenced by immunoSEQ multiplex PCR, and TCRdb holds only the in-frame ones, with some missing. This table holds about 120,000 clones, approximately 88% found once. The sample taken for sequencing was peripheral blood. Receptors originate from a woman aged 65 to 85 with acute or convalescent COVID-19.

The chain is built from TRBV6-5 and TRBJ2-1; D gene ambiguous. CDR1 and CDR2 (germline): MNHEY, SVGAGI. Trimming stripped 6 bases from V and 7 bases from J, with 16 bases between. This CDR3 is 14 amino acids long. The DNA of the CDR3 is TGTGCCAGCAGCGCTATCCCACTCGGGAATGAGCAGTTCTTC. It is translated as CASSAIPLGNEQFF.

In nucleotides, the CDR3 is TGTGCCTGGAGTCCCATTAGCGGGAGATCCGGGGAGCTGTTTTTT. Its translation is CAWSPISGRSGELFF. The V gene is TRBV30, the J gene TRBJ2-2; TRBD2 agrees at 9 bases. Trimming cost V 2 bases and J 6 bases; bases outside gene matches: 7. This CDR3 spans 15 amino acids. Germline V CDR1 and CDR2: GTSNPN, SVGIG (reference sequence).

The V and J genes are TRBV13 and TRBJ2-5, with 9 positions matching TRBD1. V lost 6 bases to trimming and J lost 1 base; unmatched junction nucleotides: 0. The CDR3 spans 13 residues. Per the germline V gene, CDR1 is PRHDT and CDR2 is FYEKMQ (reference sequence). In DNA, the CDR3 is TGTGCCAGCAGGGGACAGGGCCAAGAGACCCAGTACTTC. Its protein product is CASRGQGQETQYF.

The V call is TRBV6-5, the J call TRBJ2-3, with 7 bases fitting TRBD2. Unmatched junction bases numbered 6, after V lost 8 bases and J lost 4 bases. Germline V lookup: CDR1 MNHEY, CDR2 SVGAGI. The CDR3 is 13 residues long. CDR3 nucleotide sequence: TGTGCCAGCCGGGAGCGGGGCCCAGATACGCAGTATTTT. Encoded protein: CASRERGPDTQYF.

The rearrangement joins TRBV4-1 to TRBJ1-3; the D gene is possibly TRBD1 (6 bases). The CDR3 totals 15 residues. The germline V gene has CDR1 MGHRA and CDR2 YSYEKL. V dropped 0 bases and J dropped 4 bases, with 10 bases sitting between them. CDR3: CASSQDKGQGNTIYF. The CDR3 region has the DNA TGCGCCAGCAGCCAAGATAAAGGACAGGGAAACACCATATATTTT.

The CDR3 nucleotides read TGTGCCAGCAGCTTAGCGGGAGTGGGTTACAATGAGCAGTTCTTC. This codes for CASSLAGVGYNEQFF. The rearrangement joins TRBV11-2 to TRBJ2-1; D possibly corresponds to TRBD2 (6 bases). V dropped 1 base and J dropped 4 bases, with 11 bases sitting between them. The CDR3 contains 15 residues. Germline CDR1 is SGHAT and CDR2 is FQNNGV.

V gene TRBV5-1 combines with J gene TRBJ1-3; maybe TRBD1 (5 bases). Germline V gene data show CDR1 as SGHRS and CDR2 as YFSETQ. Deletions cut 5 bases from V and 3 bases from J, with 18 bases between. This CDR3 has 16 amino acids. In nucleotides, the CDR3 is TGCGCCAGCAGTCTGGCAGGGCTCGGTTATGGAAACACCATATATTTT. Its protein is CASSLAGLGYGNTIYF.

The CDR3 here is CASRSQGAGDYGYTF. The CDR3 DNA follows: TGTGCCAGCAGATCACAGGGGGCTGGAGACTATGGCTACACCTTC. The rearrangement joins TRBV6-5 to TRBJ1-2; 9 bases line up with TRBD1. Germline-derived CDR1 and CDR2 are MNHEY and SVGAGI. Losses at the gene ends were 6 bases for V and 3 bases for J; bases not matched to a gene: 8. This CDR3 is built from 15 residues.

The gene calls are TRBV6-5 and TRBJ2-5; D is unresolved. CDR1 is MNHEY, CDR2 SVGAGI, per germline. This CDR3 has 12 residues. V was cut by 6 bases and J by 2 bases, with 7 bases left in between. CDR3: CASSPLQETQYF. DNA for the CDR3: TGTGCCAGCAGCCCACTTCAAGAGACCCAGTACTTC.

The chain employs TRBV6-5 and TRBJ1-4, with TRBD1 matching over 9 bases. There are 14 residues in the CDR3. Germline trimming cut 6 bases from V and 8 bases from J; bases unmatched to any gene: 7. CDR1 is MNHEY and CDR2 is SVGAGI in the germline V gene. CDR3 bases: TGTGCCAGCAGCTCGGACAGGGGAAGAGAAAAACTGTTTTTT. Translating gives CASSSDRGREKLFF.

This rearrangement joins TRBV6-1 to TRBJ1-4; D remains ambiguous. This CDR3 is 15 amino acids long. The V and J ends lost 0 bases and 4 bases respectively, with 9 bases between them. CDR1 and CDR2 from the germline V gene are MNHNS and SASEGT. DNA of the CDR3: TGTGCCAGCAGTGAAGCGTTCGGACTTAATGAAAAACTGTTTTTT. As protein: CASSEAFGLNEKLFF.

The sample holds one count of this clone. The CDR3 sequence is CASSLGVGRGETQYF. In DNA, the CDR3 is TGTGCCAGCAGCTTAGGTGTAGGGAGGGGAGAGACCCAGTACTTC. This chain links TRBV7-3 with TRBJ2-5, with 7 bases identical to TRBD2. J gave up 4 bases and V 2 bases, and 7 bases lay outside the gene matches. This CDR3 has 15 residues. CDR1 is SGHTA and CDR2 is FQGTGA in the germline V gene.

This clone was recorded only once. The chain links TRBV21-1 to TRBJ2-5; TRBD2 reflects the table's D call only, with no check against the DNA. TRBV21-1 is described as a pseudogene. The CDR3 length is 15 residues. The CDR3 bases are TGTGCCAGCAGCAAAGGAGAGGCCAGACAAGAGACCCAGTACTTC. Protein sequence: CASSKGEARQETQYF.

This chain uses TRBV29-1 with TRBJ2-3; a possible D gene is TRBD2 (6 bases). The CDR3 loop spans 14 amino acids. Germline CDR1 reads SQVTM; CDR2 reads ANQGSEA. Trimming removed 5 bases from V and 3 bases from J, with 15 bases in between. DNA of the CDR3: TGCAGCGTTCCCGGGACTCTTATTACAGATACGCAGTATTTT. Encoded protein: CSVPGTLITDTQYF.

The rearrangement links TRBV28 to TRBJ2-7, with TRBD1 identical over 10 bases. The CDR3 extends over 14 amino acids. V lost 9 bases and J lost 5; bases outside the gene matches: 10. The germline V gene encodes CDR1 MDHEN and CDR2 SYDVKM. In DNA form, the CDR3 reads TGTGCCAGTTTCTCGGGACAGGGGCCCGACGAGCAGTACTTC. Its translation: CASFSGQGPDEQYF.

A word on this clone: This CDR3 is also generated by other DNA sequences in the sample. The V gene is TRBV18, the J gene TRBJ1-1; 7 positions agree with TRBD1. Germline V gives CDR1 KGHSH, CDR2 LQKENI. The CDR3 is 13 amino acids. V shed 4 bases, J shed 2 bases, and the junction held 1 base outside the gene matches. CDR3: CASSQGANTEAFF. Here the CDR3 DNA reads TGTGCCAGCTCACAGGGGGCAAACACTGAAGCTTTCTTT.

This rearrangement joins TRBV29-1 to TRBJ1-2; 12 nucleotides match TRBD1. The CDR3 extends over 15 amino acids. Germline CDR1 SQVTM, CDR2 ANQGSEA. With V trimmed by 6 bases and J by 6 bases, 11 bases remained unmatched. DNA of the CDR3: TGCAGCGTCCCCCGGGGGACAGGGGGCGCCGATGGCTACACCTTC. It translates to CSVPRGTGGADGYTF.

The chain carries TRBV11-2 and TRBJ1-6; TRBD1 aligns across 8 bases. The CDR3 runs 14 residues. Germline V CDR1 and CDR2: SGHAT, FQNNGV. The V and J ends lost 8 bases and 8 bases, in that order; junction bases with no gene match: 8. Here the CDR3 DNA reads TGTGCCAGCGGGGGACAGGCGAGGGATTCACCCCTCCACTTT. Its translation is CASGGQARDSPLHF.

This clone was seen more than once but under ten times. The V call is TRBV5-4, the J call TRBJ1-6; a possible D gene is TRBD1 (6 bases). CDR1 and CDR2 from the germline V gene are SGHNT and YYREEE (reference sequence). The CDR3 consists of 14 residues. Trimming left V 4 bases short and J 7 bases short, with 12 bases between. The CDR3 loop reads CASSPGQANSPLHF. The DNA for the CDR3 is TGTGCCAGCAGCCCGGGACAAGCAAATTCACCCCTCCACTTT.

The V call is TRBV5-1, the J call TRBJ2-2; the match to TRBD1 covers 8 bases. This CDR3 is 16 amino acids long. With V trimmed by 0 bases and J by 2 bases, 3 bases remained unmatched. Germline values: CDR1 SGHRS, CDR2 YFSETQ. The CDR3 loop is CASSLDGTGNTGELFF. CDR3 DNA sequence: TGCGCCAGCAGCTTGGACGGGACAGGAAACACCGGGGAGCTGTTTTTT.

The chain couples TRBV30 to TRBJ1-5, with no clear D. Germline lookup yields CDR1 GTSNPN and CDR2 SVGIG (reference sequence). This CDR3 comprises 14 residues. V shed 0 bases and J shed 3 bases, with 9 bases lying between them. CDR3 in amino acids: CAWSVNPSNQPQHF. CDR3 coding DNA: TGTGCCTGGAGTGTTAATCCTTCCAATCAGCCCCAGCATTTT.

The rearrangement uses TRBV7-9 and TRBJ2-3, with 8 positions matching TRBD2. CDR3 size: 13 residues. In germline, CDR1 is SEHNR, CDR2 FQNEAQ (reference sequence). The V gene end was trimmed by 4 bases and the J gene end by 13 bases; junction bases not matched to a gene: 10. The CDR3 DNA is TGTGCCAGCAGCTCAGGGACTAGAGGGAGCGAGTATTTT. Its protein product is CASSSGTRGSEYF.

This chain connects TRBV2 to TRBJ2-3; the D gene is possibly TRBD1 (6 bases). Germline values: CDR1 SNHLY, CDR2 FYNNEI. The V end lost 8 bases, the J end lost 0 bases, and 12 bases lay between the germline ends. This CDR3 contains 14 residues. This CDR3 reads CASGTLLSTDTQYF. Here the CDR3 DNA reads TGTGCCAGCGGGACACTCCTTAGCACAGATACGCAGTATTTT. The full variable domain, its missing parts supplied by reference TRBV2 and TRBJ2-3, is EPEVTQTPSHQVTQMGQEVILRCVPISNHLYFYWYRQILGQKVEFLVSFYNNEISEKSEIFDDQFSVERPDGSNFTLKIRSTKLEDSAMYFCASGTLLSTDTQYFGPGTRLTVL.

This clone was detected only once. The chain is built from TRBV6-4 and TRBJ2-1; 7 nucleotides agree with TRBD2. Germline values: CDR1 MRHNA, CDR2 SNTAGT. The CDR3 is made up of 15 amino acids. Germline trimming cut 1 base from V and 7 bases from J; bases unmatched to any gene: 7. This CDR3 reads CASSDWGGAVNEQFF. For the CDR3, the DNA is TGTGCCAGCAGTGACTGGGGAGGGGCAGTAAATGAGCAGTTCTTC.

The chain links TRBV6-6 to TRBJ1-6, with TRBD1 matching 8 bases. V shed 5 bases and J 8 bases; nucleotides not matched to a gene: 8. Germline V gives CDR1 MNHNY, CDR2 SVGAGI (reference sequence). This CDR3 has 15 amino acids. CDR3 sequence: CASSRSQGEYSPLHF. Written as DNA, the CDR3 is TGTGCCAGCAGTCGATCACAGGGGGAATATTCACCCCTCCACTTT.

The chain has TRBV3-1 (or the pseudogene TRBV3-2) and TRBJ2-7, with D unclear. The CDR3 has 13 amino acids. Germline-derived CDR1 and CDR2 are LGHDT and YNNKEL (reference sequence). V lost 4 bases and J lost 3, with 10 bases in between. CDR3 sequence reads: CASSLPPGYEQYF. The DNA for the CDR3 is TGTGCCAGCAGCCTACCCCCGGGCTACGAGCAGTACTTC.

As regards this clone: A junction boundary mismatches the germline segment, possibly from a read error. V gene TRBV6-5 combines with J gene TRBJ2-7; 13 bases agree with TRBD2. Germline assignment: CDR1 MNHEY and CDR2 SVGAGI. The CDR3 consists of 14 residues. The CDR3, as DNA: TGTGCCAGCAGTTCCTCCGGGACTAGCGGGATTTGGGGCTTC. Translation gives CASSSSGTSGIWGF.

Comment on this clone: This could be a read error, since a much larger clone is one nucleotide away. The same CDR3 can be traced to other DNA sequences in this sample. The rearrangement uses TRBV6-5 and TRBJ1-5; 8 bases agree with TRBD1. The junction had 9 bases not matched to a gene; V was cut back by 9 bases and J by 2 bases. CDR1 MNHEY and CDR2 SVGAGI come from the germline V gene. CDR3 size: 15 residues. CDR3 amino acids: CASSQQGDGNQPQHF. In DNA, the CDR3 is TGTGCCAGTAGCCAACAGGGGGACGGCAATCAGCCCCAGCATTTT.